This T cell receptor (beta chain) was sequenced during a study of blood T cell repertoires in COVID-19. Study overall: Donors in the United States, Italy and Spain gave samples during acute or convalescent COVID-19.

The CDR3 totals 13 residues. Germline V CDR1 and CDR2: SGHVS, FQNEAQ. V shed 8 bases and J 0 bases; nucleotides not matched to a gene: 2. Original processing methods: Reference gene primers were amplified, and this amplification served to estimate nucleated cell counts. This table comes from immunoSEQ multiplex PCR, and its TCRdb copy is limited to in-frame clones, with some not included. Clone size and the V and J calls come from that table; the DNA yielded D and trimming. Here the sample spans 140,000 or so clones, more than 85% being singletons. The sample was peripheral blood. The rearrangement joins TRBV7-8 to TRBJ2-5; 8 bases agree with TRBD1. The TCR sequence derives from a human donor in a cohort sampled during active COVID-19. CDR3 bases: TGTGCCAGCGCGACAGGGGACCAAGAGACCCAGTACTTC. Its protein is CASATGDQETQYF.